Listed here are 27 T cell receptor beta chains from one sample, sequenced in a study of lymphopenia after photon versus proton radiotherapy. The repertoire was sequenced with immunoSEQ multiplex PCR; TCRdb's copy has only in-frame clones and lacks some. The sample consists of tens of thousands of clones, about 84% of them appearing once. Sequenced material: peripheral blood, taken from a patient treated with proton-based radiotherapy. Source of these receptors: a woman aged 70 to 79 with pancreatic cancer.

The chain has TRBV18 and TRBJ1-5; D gene unclear. The germline V gene encodes CDR1 KGHSH and CDR2 LQKENI. The CDR3 spans 13 residues. Trimming shortened V by 4 bases and J by 4 bases, and 8 bases separated the two germline ends. The CDR3 protein is CASSLIRNQPQHF. The DNA for the CDR3 is TGTGCCAGCTCACTCATCCGTAATCAGCCCCAGCATTTT. The full variable domain, in which reference TRBV18 and TRBJ1-5 provide the parts outside the CDR3, is NAGVMQNPRHLVRRRGQEARLRCSPMKGHSHVYWYRQLPEEGLKFMVYLQKENIIDESGMPKERFSAEFPKEGPSILRIQQVVRGDSAAYFCASSLIRNQPQHFGDGTRLSIL.

This clone was seen just once. This chain connects TRBV7-8 to TRBJ1-3; TRBD1 is a possible D gene (5 bases). Germline V lookup: CDR1 SGHVS, CDR2 FQNEAQ. CDR3 length equals 15 residues. The V and J ends lost 0 bases and 0 bases respectively, with 6 bases between them. The CDR3: CASSLAGTSGNTIYF. The CDR3 region has the DNA TGTGCCAGCAGCTTAGCCGGGACCTCTGGAAACACCATATATTTT.

The chain couples TRBV5-6 to TRBJ2-4; D is uncertain. The CDR3 is 16 residues long. Germline-derived CDR1 and CDR2 are SGHDT and YYEEEE. Between the trimmed V and J ends, which lost 4 bases and 0 bases, there was a span of 14 bases. This chain's CDR3 is CASSRPGLRAKNIQYF. CDR3 bases: TGTGCCAGCAGCCGACCGGGTTTAAGAGCCAAAAACATTCAGTACTTC.

The chain employs TRBV7-3 and TRBJ2-5, with D hard to call. The CDR3 sequence is 13 residues long. Germline CDR1 reads SGHTA; CDR2 reads FQGTGA. Trimming took off 2 bases at V and 5 bases at J, with 9 bases between the two ends. In DNA form, the CDR3 reads TGTGCCAGCAGCTTAGGGTATACGGAGACCCAGTACTTC. Translated: CASSLGYTETQYF.

This clone has just a few counts. The gene calls are TRBV4-1 and TRBJ1-5; possibly TRBD1 for D (5 bases). V dropped 0 bases and J dropped 0 bases, with 6 bases sitting between them. There are 15 residues in the CDR3. The germline V gene encodes CDR1 MGHRA and CDR2 YSYEKL. CDR3 coding DNA: TGCGCCAGCAGCCAAGAGGGGGATAGCAATCAGCCCCAGCATTTT. Encoded protein: CASSQEGDSNQPQHF.

This chain links TRBV28 with TRBJ1-5; 7 nucleotides match TRBD1. J gave up 3 bases and V 3 bases, and 8 bases lay outside the gene matches. The CDR3 has 16 amino acids. The germline V gene encodes CDR1 MDHEN and CDR2 SYDVKM. The CDR3 DNA is TGTGCCAGCAGTTTCCAGGGGGGGTCGGTCAATCAGCCCCAGCATTTT. This codes for CASSFQGGSVNQPQHF.

The chain combines TRBV7-2 with TRBJ2-2, with 7 bases identical to TRBD2. The junction had 10 bases not matched to a gene; V was cut back by 10 bases and J by 5 bases. The CDR3 runs to 14 residues. The germline V gene has CDR1 SGHTA and CDR2 FQGNSA. The CDR3 spells CATDDGGRTGELFF. The CDR3 bases are TGTGCCACCGACGACGGGGGGAGGACCGGGGAGCTGTTTTTT. Complete variable domain (other parts from reference TRBV7-2 and TRBJ2-2): GAGVSQSPSNKVTEKGKDVELRCDPISGHTALYWYRQSLGQGLEFLIYFQGNSAPDKSGLPSDRFSAERTGGSVSTLTIQRTQQEDSAVYLCATDDGGRTGELFFGEGSRLTVL.

CDR3 DNA: TGTGCCAGCAGCGTCGATCCCTCACCAGGGAACACCATATATTTT. Amino acid sequence: CASSVDPSPGNTIYF. The chain links TRBV9 to TRBJ1-3, with D perhaps matching TRBD1 (5 bases). CDR1 and CDR2 from the germline V gene are SGDLS and YYNGEE. V dropped 2 bases and J dropped 7 bases, with 16 bases sitting between them. The CDR3 is made up of 15 amino acids.

For the CDR3, the DNA is TGTGCCAGCAGCAATCTATATGGCTACACCTTC. Its protein product is CASSNLYGYTF. The V call is TRBV28, the J call TRBJ1-2; unclear D gene. The CDR3 runs 11 residues. Between the trimmed V and J ends, which lost 6 bases and 5 bases, there was a span of 7 bases. Germline CDR1 is MDHEN and CDR2 is SYDVKM.

This chain uses TRBV28 with TRBJ2-6, with D unresolved. V was trimmed by 6 bases and J by 2 bases, leaving 17 bases between them. Germline V gene sequence: CDR1 MDHEN, CDR2 SYDVKM. CDR3 length equals 17 residues. This CDR3 is CASSPRSIAAGANVLTF. In DNA, the CDR3 is TGTGCCAGCAGCCCCCGATCTATAGCCGCTGGGGCCAACGTCCTGACTTTC.

This rearrangement joins TRBV11-2 to TRBJ2-1; D is uncertain. From germline, CDR1 is SGHAT and CDR2 FQNNGV. This CDR3 is 15 amino acids long. V was clipped by 3 bases and J by 0 bases, with 9 bases between them. The CDR3 nucleotides are TGTGCCAGCAGCTTGGAGCGACTCTCCTACAATGAGCAGTTCTTC. Translated: CASSLERLSYNEQFF.

V and J are TRBV11-1 and TRBJ2-5; D may be TRBD1 (6 bases). Trimming shortened V by 4 bases and J by 1 base, and 16 bases separated the two germline ends. Germline CDR1 SGHAT, CDR2 FQDESV (reference sequence). This CDR3 comprises 16 residues. CDR3 loop: CASSSNPARGQETQYF. In nucleotides, the CDR3 is TGTGCCAGCAGCTCAAACCCTGCCAGGGGCCAAGAGACCCAGTACTTC. Filled out from reference TRBV11-1 and TRBJ2-5, the complete variable domain reads EAEVAQSPRYKITEKSQAVAFWCDPISGHATLYWYRQILGQGPELLVQFQDESVVDDSQLPKDRFSAERLKGVDSTLKIQPAELGDSAMYLCASSSNPARGQETQYFGPGTRLLVL.

This chain uses TRBV16 with TRBJ1-2; D is possibly TRBD1 (6 bases). This CDR3 is 16 amino acids long. The germline V gene has CDR1 KGHSY and CDR2 FQNENV. V lost 7 bases to trimming and J lost 0 bases, with 18 bases between them. The CDR3 DNA reads TGTGCCAGCAAAACAATCACAGGGATCGCTAACTATGGCTACACCTTC. This codes for CASKTITGIANYGYTF.

The gene calls are TRBV13 and TRBJ2-6; D gene unclear. V was shortened by 5 bases and J by 0 bases, with 14 bases between the two germline ends. The CDR3 length is 17 residues. Germline assignment: CDR1 PRHDT and CDR2 FYEKMQ (reference sequence). The CDR3 spells CASSPHTPGSGANVLTF. CDR3 sequence (DNA): TGTGCCAGCAGCCCACACACTCCGGGCTCTGGGGCCAACGTCCTGACTTTC.

The chain couples TRBV19 to TRBJ1-2; unclear D gene. CDR1 and CDR2 (germline): LNHDA, SQIVND (reference sequence). The CDR3 contains 14 residues. Trimming pared 4 bases from V and 4 bases from J, leaving 13 bases between. The CDR3 sequence: CASSSRSVGYGYTF. The CDR3 DNA is TGTGCCAGTAGTAGTCGGTCCGTAGGCTATGGCTACACCTTC.

The chain joins TRBV9 to TRBJ1-1, with 7 bases aligning to TRBD1. Germline values: CDR1 SGDLS, CDR2 YYNGEE. The CDR3 consists of 16 residues. Losses at the gene ends were 3 bases for V and 3 bases for J; bases not matched to a gene: 11. This CDR3 is CASSAGQAIHYTEAFF. CDR3 DNA: TGTGCCAGCAGCGCCGGACAGGCGATACACTACACTGAAGCTTTCTTT. Full variable domain (missing parts from reference TRBV9 and TRBJ1-1): DSGVTQTPKHLITATGQRVTLRCSPRSGDLSVYWYQQSLDQGLQFLIQYYNGEERAKGNILERFSAQQFPDLHSELNLSSLELGDSALYFCASSAGQAIHYTEAFFGQGTRLTVV.

In the case of this clone: The same CDR3 arises from other DNA sequences in this sample as well. The chain uses TRBV5-1 and TRBJ2-7, with a possible D match to TRBD2 (7 bases). Germline V gene data show CDR1 as SGHRS and CDR2 as YFSETQ. This CDR3 is 11 amino acids long. V lost 5 bases, J lost 5 bases, and 8 bases lay in between. Written as DNA, the CDR3 is TGCGCCAGCAGAGGGGGGGACGAGCAGTACTTC. Translated: CASRGGDEQYF. Complete variable domain (other parts from reference TRBV5-1 and TRBJ2-7): KAGVTQTPRYLIKTRGQQVTLSCSPISGHRSVSWYQQTPGQGLQFLFEYFSETQRNKGNFPGRFSGRQFSNSRSEMNVSTLELGDSALYLCASRGGDEQYFGPGTRLTVT.

The rearrangement uses TRBV9 and TRBJ2-1; perhaps TRBD2 as D (5 bases). Trimming took 0 bases from V and 0 from J, leaving 13 bases between them. This CDR3 contains 17 residues. Germline values: CDR1 SGDLS, CDR2 YYNGEE. The CDR3 here is CASSVDLAPGSYNEQFF. The CDR3 nucleotides read TGTGCCAGCAGCGTAGATCTAGCTCCGGGCTCCTACAATGAGCAGTTCTTC. The full variable domain, rest sourced from reference TRBV9 and TRBJ2-1, is DSGVTQTPKHLITATGQRVTLRCSPRSGDLSVYWYQQSLDQGLQFLIQYYNGEERAKGNILERFSAQQFPDLHSELNLSSLELGDSALYFCASSVDLAPGSYNEQFFGPGTRLTVL.

The chain uses TRBV5-4 and TRBJ2-2, with D unresolved. Trimming shortened V by 4 bases and J by 1 base, and 11 bases separated the two germline ends. CDR1 and CDR2 (germline): SGHNT, YYREEE (reference sequence). The CDR3 is made up of 15 amino acids. CDR3 protein: CASSPDPLNTGELFF. The CDR3 DNA is TGTGCCAGCAGCCCGGACCCTCTGAACACCGGGGAGCTGTTTTTT. The whole variable domain, filled in from reference TRBV5-4 and TRBJ2-2, reads ETGVTQSPTHLIKTRGQQVTLRCSSQSGHNTVSWYQQALGQGPQFIFQYYREEENGRGNFPPRFSGLQFPNYSSELNVNALELDDSALYLCASSPDPLNTGELFFGEGSRLTVL.

Details on this clone: A read error may account for a junction end that differs from germline. The chain carries TRBV10-2 and TRBJ1-1; the D is unclear. This CDR3 spans 14 amino acids. Germline loops: CDR1 WSHSY, CDR2 SAAADI. CDR3: CASREGRPNAEAFF. Here the CDR3 DNA reads TGCGCCAGCAGGGAAGGACGGCCGAACGCTGAAGCTTTCTTT.

The V gene is TRBV27, the J gene TRBJ1-3; 7 bases are a match to TRBD1. CDR1 and CDR2 from the germline V gene are MNHEY and SMNVEV (reference sequence). The V gene end was trimmed by 4 bases and the J gene end by 5 bases; junction bases not matched to a gene: 8. CDR3 length equals 15 residues. CDR3: CASSSATGSRNTIYF. DNA of the CDR3: TGTGCCAGCAGTTCCGCGACAGGGAGCAGAAACACCATATATTTT.

CDR3 sequence reads: CASSPGVSTEAFF. The CDR3 DNA reads TGTGCCAGCTCGCCTGGGGTGAGCACTGAAGCTTTCTTT. The chain employs TRBV6-5 and TRBJ1-1; D remains unclear. The CDR3 is 13 residues long. From germline, CDR1 is MNHEY and CDR2 SVGAGI. Trimming removed 8 bases from V and 4 bases from J, with 14 bases in between.

The chain uses TRBV7-3 and TRBJ2-1, with 12 positions matching TRBD2. Germline CDR1 SGHTA, CDR2 FQGTGA. There are 16 residues in the CDR3. V was pared by 5 bases and J by 7 bases, with 9 bases of the junction left unmatched. The CDR3 here is CASSPLTSGGKNEQFF. In DNA form, the CDR3 reads TGTGCCAGCAGCCCCCTGACTAGCGGGGGTAAGAATGAGCAGTTCTTC.

The rearrangement links TRBV4-3 to TRBJ2-1, with D possibly matching TRBD2 (6 bases). V was cut by 0 bases and J by 6 bases, with 12 bases left in between. There are 15 residues in the CDR3. Germline V gives CDR1 LGHNA, CDR2 YSLEER. This CDR3 is CASSQDHLGGNEQFF. Here the CDR3 DNA reads TGCGCCAGCAGCCAAGATCACCTGGGGGGCAATGAGCAGTTCTTC.

V and J are TRBV4-3 and TRBJ2-5, with TRBD1 identical over 7 bases. Trimming at V came to 0 bases and at J to 5 bases, leaving 6 bases not matched to a gene. Per germline, CDR1 LGHNA and CDR2 YSLEER. The CDR3 has 15 residues. In DNA form, the CDR3 reads TGCGCCAGCAGCCAAGACGGTAGGGGGCACGAGACCCAGTACTTC. It yields the protein CASSQDGRGHETQYF.

This chain connects TRBV2 to TRBJ2-1, with 8 bases fitting TRBD2. CDR1 is SNHLY and CDR2 is FYNNEI in the germline V gene. Unmatched junction bases numbered 14, after V lost 5 bases and J lost 14 bases. The CDR3 length is 14 residues. For the CDR3, the DNA is TGTGCCAGCAGTTCGGTAAACGGGAGGGCCCGGAAGTTCTTC. Its protein product is CASSSVNGRARKFF.

The chain has TRBV19 and TRBJ1-1; D unclear. With 5 bases removed from V and 1 base from J, the gap between germline ends came to 5 bases. From germline, CDR1 is LNHDA and CDR2 SQIVND (reference sequence). CDR3 length equals 12 residues. The DNA of the CDR3 is TGTGCCAGTAGTGATCGGAACACTGAAGCTTTCTTT. Translated, it gives CASSDRNTEAFF. The full variable domain, in which reference TRBV19 and TRBJ1-1 provide the parts outside the CDR3, is DGGITQSPKYLFRKEGQNVTLSCEQNLNHDAMYWYRQDPGQGLRLIYYSQIVNDFQKGDIAEGYSVSREKKESFPLTVTSAQKNPTAFYLCASSDRNTEAFFGQGTRLTVV.